This T cell receptor (beta chain) is drawn from a study of T cells in Graves' hyperthyroidism and ophthalmopathy. Unmatched junction bases numbered 11, after V lost 4 bases and J lost 10 bases. The CDR3 consists of 16 residues. Germline loops: CDR1 LGHDT, CDR2 YNNKEL (reference sequence). What was amplified from RNA transcripts were TCR beta CDR3 regions. First-round RT-PCR of the TCR CDR3 relied on the HTBI primer set. TCRdb recomputed calls from the multiplex PCR reads with MiXCR, one row per CDR3 protein. The repertoire includes about 290,000 distinct CDR3 sequences, 15% to 20% of them detected once, and roughly 40% sits in the top ten.

V and J are TRBV3-1 and TRBJ2-1; 12 nucleotides line up with TRBD2. The receptor comes from a man aged 45-65 years with Graves' ophthalmopathy. Sequenced material: blood. CDR3 in DNA: TGTGCCAGCAGCCCTCTGTCCGGGACTAGCGGGTTCGAGCAGTTCTTC. Translated: CASSPLSGTSGFEQFF.